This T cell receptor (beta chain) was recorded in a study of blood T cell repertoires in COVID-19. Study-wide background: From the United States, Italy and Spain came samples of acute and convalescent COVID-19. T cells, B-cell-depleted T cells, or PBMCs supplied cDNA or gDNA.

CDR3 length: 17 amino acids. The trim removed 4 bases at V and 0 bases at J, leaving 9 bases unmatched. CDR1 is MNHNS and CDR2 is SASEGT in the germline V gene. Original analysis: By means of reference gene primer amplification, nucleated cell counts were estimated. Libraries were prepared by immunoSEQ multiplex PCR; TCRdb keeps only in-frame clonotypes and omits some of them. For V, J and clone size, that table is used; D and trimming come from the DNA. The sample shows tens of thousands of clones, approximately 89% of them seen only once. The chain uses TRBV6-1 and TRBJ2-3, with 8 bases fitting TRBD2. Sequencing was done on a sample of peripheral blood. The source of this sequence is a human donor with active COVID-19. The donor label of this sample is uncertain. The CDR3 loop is CASSVHTTSDSTDTQYF. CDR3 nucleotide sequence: TGTGCCAGCAGTGTCCATACGACTAGCGATAGCACAGATACGCAGTATTTT.